A single sample gave rise to the 13 T cell receptor beta chains below, sequenced in a study of T cells after yellow fever vaccination. TCRdb passed the 5' RACE reads through MiXCR, listing each CDR3 protein once. The data contain more than 90,000 distinct CDR3 sequences, roughly 8.9% of them singletons. Sequenced material: CD8+ T cells sorted from PBMCs, taken 45 days after the yellow fever booster vaccination. Receptors were obtained from a man between 25 and 39 years old who received the YFV17D yellow fever vaccine.

This clonotype was found a few times. This chain joins TRBV5-1 and TRBJ2-7; D is perhaps TRBD1 (5 bases). V was pared by 4 bases and J by 7 bases, with 21 bases between. This CDR3 is 15 amino acids long. From germline, CDR1 is SGHRS and CDR2 YFSETQ. Here the CDR3 reads CASSLDWTRLDEQYF. Here the CDR3 DNA reads TGCGCCAGCAGCCTCGACTGGACAAGGCTGGATGAGCAGTACTTC.

CDR3 loop: CASSPRLLYQETQYF. DNA for the CDR3: TGTGCCAGCAGCCCCCGGCTCCTCTACCAAGAGACCCAGTACTTC. V is TRBV4-2 and J is TRBJ2-5, with no clear D. Germline V lookup: CDR1 LGHNA, CDR2 YNFKEQ. Trimming left V 4 bases short and J 0 bases short, with 12 bases between. The CDR3 runs 15 residues.

This clonotype was found many times. The chain links TRBV7-4 to TRBJ2-7; the match to TRBD2 covers 13 bases. Losses at the gene ends were 3 bases for V and 2 bases for J; bases not matched to a gene: 13. The CDR3 is 19 amino acids. The germline gives CDR1 SGHVT, CDR2 SQSDAQ. CDR3 coding DNA: TGTGCCAGCAGCTTGTGGGATAGGACTAGCGGGAGTCACCCCTACGAGCAGTACTTC. Translated: CASSLWDRTSGSHPYEQYF.

This clonotype showed up many times. The rearrangement uses TRBV4-3 and TRBJ2-3; tentative D call: TRBD1 (6 bases). This CDR3 comprises 15 residues. V lost 1 base to trimming and J lost 3 bases, with 11 bases between them. Germline V gives CDR1 LGHNA, CDR2 YSLEER. CDR3 bases: TGCGCCAGCAGCCAAGGAAGAGGGGGAACAGATACGCAGTATTTT. This gives the protein CASSQGRGGTDTQYF.

This clonotype was recorded many times. The chain joins TRBV15 to TRBJ2-1; 7 bases map to TRBD1. Germline assignment: CDR1 LNHNV and CDR2 YYDKDF (reference sequence). The trim removed 4 bases at V and 3 bases at J, leaving 9 bases unmatched. The CDR3 runs 16 residues. The CDR3 DNA reads TGTGCCACCAGCAACCGGAAAGGGGGCCTCTACAATGAGCAGTTCTTC. Protein sequence: CATSNRKGGLYNEQFF.

This clonotype was observed a few times. The rearrangement uses TRBV2 and TRBJ2-1; 7 nucleotides agree with TRBD2. There are 13 residues in the CDR3. Germline CDR1 reads SNHLY; CDR2 reads FYNNEI. J gave up 5 bases and V 11 bases, and 9 bases lay outside the gene matches. The CDR3 is CACPGGRDNEQFF. The CDR3 DNA reads as TGTGCCTGCCCCGGCGGGAGAGACAATGAGCAGTTCTTC.

In its sample, this clonotype was seen a few times. The rearrangement joins TRBV10-2 to TRBJ1-5, with D hard to call. Germline CDR1 WSHSY, CDR2 SAAADI. The CDR3 totals 13 residues. Trimming stripped 1 base from V and 6 bases from J, with 7 bases between. The CDR3, as DNA: TGCGCCAGCAGTGAGTTAAATGGTCAGCCCCAGCATTTT. Its translation: CASSELNGQPQHF.

There are many counts of this clonotype. V usage is TRBV4-2 and J usage is TRBJ2-3, with TRBD2 identical over 7 bases. Germline V CDR1 and CDR2: LGHNA, YNFKEQ. V gave up 1 base and J gave up 4 bases; unmatched junction bases: 8. The CDR3 length is 16 residues. The CDR3 protein is CASSQGGGSVSDTQYF. The CDR3 DNA is TGTGCCAGCAGCCAAGGAGGCGGGAGTGTATCAGATACGCAGTATTTT.

On this clonotype: The CDR3 ends on some other residue instead of the conserved phenylalanine or tryptophan, so this is likely a read error. The chain joins TRBV3-1 to TRBJ2-7, with D tentatively TRBD1 (5 bases). Germline V gene lookup returns CDR1 LGHDT and CDR2 YNNKEL (reference sequence). V lost 4 bases, J lost 0 bases, and 7 bases lay in between. The CDR3 runs to 13 residues. This chain's CDR3 is CASSPDNSYEQYL. The CDR3 nucleotides are TGTGCCAGCAGCCCGGACAACTCCTACGAGCAGTACCTC.

This clonotype was seen ten or more times. This chain links TRBV12-3 or TRBV12-4 with TRBJ2-5, with D uncertain. The CDR3 is 11 amino acids. Trimming removed 7 bases at V and 5 bases at J, with 8 bases between. The CDR3 here is CASTRIETQYF. The CDR3 bases are TGTGCCAGCACCCGTATTGAGACCCAGTACTTC.

This clonotype was counted a few times. The V call is TRBV2, the J call TRBJ1-5; D perhaps matches TRBD1 (6 bases). The CDR3 contains 15 residues. The germline V gene has CDR1 SNHLY and CDR2 FYNNEI. Trimming removed 2 bases at V and 1 base at J, with 9 bases between. The CDR3, as DNA: TGTGCCAGCAGTGAACAGGGGAGGAGCAATCAGCCCCAGCATTTT. As protein: CASSEQGRSNQPQHF.

Many counts were recorded for this clonotype. The rearrangement uses TRBV27 and TRBJ2-3; a weak D match, TRBD2 (6 bases). CDR1 is MNHEY, CDR2 SMNVEV, per germline (reference sequence). Trimming shortened V by 3 bases and J by 0 bases, and 10 bases separated the two germline ends. CDR3 length equals 15 residues. CDR3 amino acids: CASSFGGTSTDTQYF. The CDR3 DNA is TGTGCCAGCAGTTTCGGGGGAACTAGCACAGATACGCAGTATTTT.

The sample holds many counts of this clonotype. The V call is TRBV28, the J call TRBJ1-3; tentatively, D is TRBD1 (6 bases). V was clipped by 1 base and J by 0 bases, with 10 bases between them. The CDR3 has 16 residues. In germline, CDR1 is MDHEN, CDR2 SYDVKM. The CDR3 nucleotides read TGTGCCAGCAGTTTATTCTGGACAGACTCTGGAAACACCATATATTTT. This gives the protein CASSLFWTDSGNTIYF.